This T cell receptor (beta chain) was identified during a study of cytomegalovirus exposure and HLA in healthy donors. From germline, CDR1 is MDHEN and CDR2 SYDVKM. There are 14 residues in the CDR3. V dropped 8 bases and J dropped 8; count of bases not matched to a gene: 11. General study points: Across donors, most TCRs were seen rarely, yet some public ones were widespread. In a later analysis, DRB1 alleles had the most associated TCRs; HLA-C alleles the fewest.

The PCR was carried out with 60 Vbeta primers and 13 Jbeta primers. Some clones are missing from TCRdb's copy, which holds only in-frame ones; the method was immunoSEQ multiplex PCR. The table shows 95,000 to 110,000 clones, with 75% to 80% occurring only once. About this clone itself: Its antigen is undetermined.

The TCR was taken from a man between 60 and 70 years old in good health and CMV-seropositive. Sequencing used PBMCs. The gene calls are TRBV28 and TRBJ1-4; the match to TRBD1 covers 7 bases. The CDR3 nucleotides read TGTGCCAGCCGCCCACAGGGGAAGGGCGAAAAACTGTTTTTT. Protein: CASRPQGKGEKLFF.